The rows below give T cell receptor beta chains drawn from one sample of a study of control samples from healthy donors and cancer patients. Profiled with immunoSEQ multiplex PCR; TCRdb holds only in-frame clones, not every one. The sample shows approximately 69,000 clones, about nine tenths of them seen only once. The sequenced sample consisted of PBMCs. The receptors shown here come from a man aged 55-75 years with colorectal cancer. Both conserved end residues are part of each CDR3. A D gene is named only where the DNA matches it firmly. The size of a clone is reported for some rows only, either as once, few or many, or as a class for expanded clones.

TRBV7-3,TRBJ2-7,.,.,TGTGCCAGCAGCCGCGGGCTGGGTTACGAGCAGTACTTC,CASSRGLGYEQYF
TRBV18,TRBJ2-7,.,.,TGTGCCAGCTCCCCGGAGGGCAGGTCCTACGAGCAGTACTTC,CASSPEGRSYEQYF
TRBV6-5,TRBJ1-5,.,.,TGTGCCAGCAGGGGGGGGTTGGGCAATCAGCCCCAGCATTTT,CASRGGLGNQPQHF
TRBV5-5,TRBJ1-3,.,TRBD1,TGTGCCAGCAGCTCGGCGACAGGGGACGGAAACACCATATATTTT,CASSSATGDGNTIYF
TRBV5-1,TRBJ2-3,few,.,TGCGCCAGCAGCCTAACGGGGGGCCGGGAAGATACGCAGTATTTT,CASSLTGGREDTQYF
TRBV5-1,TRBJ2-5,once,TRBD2,TGCGCCAGCAGCAGGATTAGCGGGGGTGTGGGGGAGACCCAGTACTTC,CASSRISGGVGETQYF
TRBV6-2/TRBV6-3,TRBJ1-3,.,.,TGTGCCAGCAGTCTACTATTGCAGGTTAACTCTGGAAACACCATATATTTT,CASSLLLQVNSGNTIYF
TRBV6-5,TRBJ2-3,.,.,TGTGCCAGCAGTTACCAGGGGGGGGCGCGCACAGATACGCAGTATTTT,CASSYQGGARTDTQYF
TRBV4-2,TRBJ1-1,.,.,TGTGCCAGCAGCCAAGACCGGCAGATGAACACTGAAGCTTTCTTT,CASSQDRQMNTEAFF
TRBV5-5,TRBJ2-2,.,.,TGTGCCAGCAGCTTGGTGCGCAGTATAGGCGGGGAGCTGTTTTTT,CASSLVRSIGGELFF
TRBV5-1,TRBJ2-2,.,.,TGCGCCAGCAGCTCTAAAAGACTAGATAACACCGGGGAGCTGTTTTTT,CASSSKRLDNTGELFF
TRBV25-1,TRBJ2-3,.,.,TGTGCCAGCAGTGAATGGGAAAGCACAGATACGCAGTATTTT,CASSEWESTDTQYF
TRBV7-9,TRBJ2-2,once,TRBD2,TGTGCCAGCAGCTTTAGCGGGATGAACACCGGGGAGCTGTTTTTT,CASSFSGMNTGELFF
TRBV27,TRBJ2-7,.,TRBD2,TGTGCCAGCAGTCAACTAGCGTACGAGCAGTACTTC,CASSQLAYEQYF
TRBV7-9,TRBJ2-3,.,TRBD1,TGTGCCAGCAGACGGACAGGGGGCACAGATACGCAGTATTTT,CASRRTGGTDTQYF
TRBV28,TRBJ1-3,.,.,TGTGCCAGCAGTTTAGGCGCAGGGGCAGTTGGAAACACCATATATTTT,CASSLGAGAVGNTIYF
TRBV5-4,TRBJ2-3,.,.,TGTGCCAGCAGCTTGCGAGTCTCGGTGGCGCCGGGTACGCAGTATTTT,CASSLRVSVAPGTQYF
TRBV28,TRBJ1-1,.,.,TGTGCCAGCAGACTCCCAGGGGAGAGGGGAGCTTTCTTT,CASRLPGERGAFF
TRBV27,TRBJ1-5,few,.,TGTGCCAGCAGCCCCAGCCGCAATCAGCCCCAGCATTTT,CASSPSRNQPQHF
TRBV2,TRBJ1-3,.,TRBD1,TGTGCCAGCAGTGAAATAACAGGGGTTGGAAACACCATATATTTT,CASSEITGVGNTIYF
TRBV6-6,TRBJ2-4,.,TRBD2,TGTGCCAGCAGTGGGAGCGGGGGGGCCTTGGGAAACATTCAGTACTTC,CASSGSGGALGNIQYF
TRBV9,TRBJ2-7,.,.,TGTGCCAGCAGCGTAGCCCATTATGCGACCTACGAGCAGTACTTC,CASSVAHYATYEQYF
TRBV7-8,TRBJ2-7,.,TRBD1,TGTGCCAGCAGCACCCGGGACAGGGCCTACGAGCAGTACTTC,CASSTRDRAYEQYF
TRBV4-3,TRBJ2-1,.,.,TGCGCCAGCAGCCGACAGTCACGGGGACCTTACAATGAGCAGTTCTTC,CASSRQSRGPYNEQFF
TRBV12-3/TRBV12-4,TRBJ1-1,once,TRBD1,TGTGCCAGCGGGGGACAGGGTGCTGAAGCTTTCTTT,CASGGQGAEAFF
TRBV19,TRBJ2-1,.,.,TGTGCCAGTAGTACCGTCAAATATGTCCAGGGTGGAGATGAGCAGTTCTTC,CASSTVKYVQGGDEQFF
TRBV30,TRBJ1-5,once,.,TGTGCCTGGAGTCGACAGTCCAATCAGCCCCAGCATTTT,CAWSRQSNQPQHF
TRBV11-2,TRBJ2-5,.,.,TGTGCCAGCAGCTTCCCTGGGGAGACCCAGTACTTC,CASSFPGETQYF
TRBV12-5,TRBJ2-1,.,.,TGTGCTAGTGGTTTGGGCACCGGGACGGGAAACAATGAGCAGTTCTTC,CASGLGTGTGNNEQFF
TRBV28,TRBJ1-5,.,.,TGTGCCAGCAGTTTATCCAGGGTAAACAATCAGCCCCAGCATTTT,CASSLSRVNNQPQHF
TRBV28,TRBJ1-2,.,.,TGTGCCAGCAGTTTGGCAGGGTATGGCTACACCTTC,CASSLAGYGYTF